This T cell receptor beta chain was sequenced for a study of cytomegalovirus exposure and HLA in healthy donors (dated by TCRdb to about 2017). Concerning the study at large: An earlier analysis of several hundred of the donors reported about 260 Gb of sequence data and 100 million to 120 million unique TCR beta sequences obtained from some 170 million T cells. A later genetic analysis used genome-wide SNP genotypes for about 60% of the roughly 700 donors, treating that subset as a discovery cohort. Using immunosequencing, the study profiled T cell repertoires from around 670 subjects and related those repertoires to cytomegalovirus serostatus. HLA typing covered class I and class II loci at four-digit resolution. An early release covering about 600 HLA-typed donors comprised about 290 gigabases of sequencing data and around 85 million unique TCR sequences. Among the approximately 400 genotyped donors, approximately 77% belonged to the genetic ancestry cluster associated with self-reported Caucasian donors. Alongside the repertoire data, information on donor age, sex, ethnicity and CMV serostatus was compiled. A later analysis re-examined previously published TCR beta repertoires from hundreds of donors and added high-resolution HLA genotyping to investigate patterns of TCR occurrence. Every repertoire in the discovery cohort had been generated on one and the same sequencing platform. Among about 370 genotyped donors of the cohort, an average of roughly 230,000 unique TCR beta nucleotide sequences was sequenced per donor, of which about 19% were non-productive. Rather than using new phenotypic data, the later analysis identified candidate immune exposures from TCR beta sequences and from how often those sequences occurred across donors. In addition to the first cohort of several hundred subjects, a separate validation cohort of around 110 different subjects was used. Several DR-DQ haplotypes were handled as single units for association and clustering because linkage in the cohort was strong. The number of donors typed differed by locus, with about 629-640 for A, B, C, DRB1 and DQB1, 522 for DQA1, about 610 for DPA1, and some 440 for DPB1. The study aimed to test whether cataloging public T cell receptors could reveal signatures of past pathogen exposure. An earlier analysis of 500 to 750 of the donors applied high-throughput TCR beta sequencing to assess whether each TCR beta V gene segment acted as functional or pseudogenic. To predict cytomegalovirus infection status, the study brought together high-throughput TCR immunosequencing, statistical association of individual TCRs with disease status, and machine learning. On the study overall, not on this receptor specifically: Because HLA typing was missing for some donors at each locus, association tests included only the typed subset. The sequencing pipeline was judged likely to have produced a cluster of highly shared sequence variants as a technical artifact. A later analysis reported that several top co-occurrence clusters appeared linked to parvovirus B19, influenza, CMV and Epstein-Barr virus. A further reported finding was that TCR beta sequences accurately predicted the HLA-A and HLA-B alleles for most subjects in the first cohort. Some IMGT-functional V segments, including TRBV6-2 and TRBV6-3, could not be told apart with the 87-base-pair reads, so those segments were excluded. A later analysis found that most CMV-associated TCR beta chains appeared HLA-restricted, with HLA associations seemingly driven largely by CMV exposure. In a later analysis, HLA-associated TCR beta chains were found to be more clonally expanded and to have lower generation probabilities than equally common non-associated chains. In both the original and validation cohorts, the classifier was reported to diagnose cytomegalovirus status with high specificity and sensitivity. In a later genetic analysis, a missense DCLRE1C variant was associated with V-gene and J-gene trimming of TCR beta chains, and the association was replicated in an independent cohort. Correlated functional status among segregating V segments might be attributable to linkage disequilibrium, but an unknown experimental factor could not be ruled out. A few of the identified cytomegalovirus-associated TCR beta chains were confirmed in vitro to be specific for cytomegalovirus antigens. Specific HLA alleles were associated with roughly 16,000 TCR beta sequences at a false discovery rate of 0.05 in a later analysis. Only TCR beta chains were sequenced in this cohort, and the absence of alpha or paired-chain data limited detectable features. The authors suggested that the approach could potentially be generalized to other disease states and immunological phenotypes. In a later analysis, the rate of TCR association differed among HLA loci, with DRB1 alleles having the most associated TCRs and HLA-C alleles having the fewest. When HLA alleles, especially DR and DQ, strongly co-occurred, TCR associations were difficult to assign to individual alleles. The study listed around 160 TCR beta chains as associated with cytomegalovirus. Broadly in line with IMGT annotations, most TCR beta V segments showed up in productive rearrangements about 87% or about 30% of the time in an earlier analysis of 450 to 600 of the donors. Most TCR sequences were observed very rarely across donors, whereas some public TCRs were present in many individuals. A later genetic analysis reported fewer N-insertions in productive TCRs among donors in an Asian-associated ancestry cluster than the roughly 700-donor mean. Approximately 16 rarely observed V segments, including chromosome 9 orphons, were excluded from the earlier analysis of approximately 600 of the donors because counts were too low. Sequencing depth was assumed to be roughly uniform across donors in the presence/absence analyses, though that assumption may not hold. The only immune exposure information available for the cohort was CMV serostatus.

This clone appeared a few times. Its antigen remains undetermined. Per-base quality was not reported, and no clone a single base away is much larger than it. In total, just over 650 healthy bone marrow donors made up the cohort. Cohort members were all nominally healthy when sampled, although unrecorded immune exposures were likely present. The donor was CMV seropositive and was included in the group of some 290 seropositive cohort members. A peripheral blood sample was collected from each donor, and TCR beta sequencing was performed on peripheral blood mononuclear cells. Genomic DNA extraction from the blood cell samples was performed with the Qiagen DNeasy Blood Extraction Kit. The V and J ends are trimmed by 0 bases and 5 bases, leaving 10 bases between them. The germline V gene provides CDR1 LGHNA and CDR2 YNFKEQ. Including cysteine and phenylalanine, the CDR3 has 15 amino acids. The entry retains the CDR3 DNA only, 45 bases that are in frame from base 1.

Receptor amplification or capture employed the immunoSEQ multiplex PCR assay. A mixture of 60 forward primers for TCR Vbeta segments and 13 reverse primers for TCR Jbeta segments was used in the multiplex PCR. A multiplex PCR assay on genomic DNA amplified the CDR3 region of rearranged TCR beta genes. The amplified TCR beta libraries were sequenced on the Illumina HiSeq System as 87-base-pair reads. The published analysis was carried out like this. A later analysis counted tens of millions of unique TCR beta chains across the approximately 700 repertoires, and roughly 9.9 million of these chains were shared by at least two donors. Raw reads were error-corrected and collapsed into unique sequences with a nearest-neighbor algorithm that merged closely related sequences to remove PCR and sequencing errors. CDR3 sequences were aligned to IMGT reference sequences to assign V, D and J gene segments. For a sequence to be retained, a match of at least six nucleotides to both a V gene segment and a J gene segment was required. Rearrangements were called productive when the CDR3 lacked stop codons and stayed in frame with V and J; all others were non-productive. CDR3 was defined according to IMGT convention as the region running from the second conserved V-encoded cysteine to the conserved J-encoded phenylalanine. The earlier analysis of about 570 of the donors excluded any sequence lacking an unambiguous match to a single V gene segment. In an earlier analysis of about 590 of the donors, a V segment was called functional when productive rearrangements were above 56.7%, and segregating when the standard deviation between donors exceeded 5%. A statistical classification framework was developed to diagnose cytomegalovirus status using the catalog of TCR beta chain sequences. In a later analysis, V and J genes were assigned by comparing TCR nucleotide sequences against IMGT/GENE-DB human TR gene sequences. A later analysis assigned CDR3 sequences and most-parsimonious VDJ recombination scenarios with the TCRdist pipeline. In a later analysis, each TCR beta chain was defined by its CDR3 amino acid sequence together with its V-gene family, and reads without a unique V-gene family were excluded. A later analysis removed over 500 highly shared, low-generation-probability nucleotide sequences to deal with suspected cross-contamination and a sequencing artifact. In a later analysis, a clonal expansion index was calculated for each public chain from normalized within-repertoire ranks of inferred template counts. A later analysis computed generation probabilities with a VDJ recombination model fitted to out-of-frame rearrangements, and checked the results against IGoR. In a later analysis, TCR-TCR, TCR-HLA and TCR-CMV co-occurrence was scored with hypergeometric tests, and a repertoire-size bias correction was applied to TCR pairs. A later analysis estimated false discovery rates by permuting HLA or CMV assignments 20 times. A later analysis grouped co-occurring TCRs with DBSCAN, adding TCRdist sequence similarity when clustering within HLA-allele-positive subsets. Co-occurrence clustering excluded repertoires with fewer than 30,000 or more than 120,000 public chains, plus five with anomalous nucleotide sharing. As stored in TCRdb, this immuneACCESS dataset retains in-frame rearrangements with V and J assigned. A fraction of the clones does not appear; measured against another copy, unresolved V genes explain less than half of the discrepancy, and the remainder lacks a known reason. Clone size and the V and J calls come from that table; the DNA yielded D and trimming. Across this sample there are 75,000 to 100,000 clones, with about 72% seen only once. 15% to 20% of the sample goes to the ten largest clones.

The receptor was isolated from a woman aged 60-70 years in good health and CMV-seropositive. Rearrangement joined TRBV4-2 to TRBJ2-2; a confident D gene designation cannot be given. Specimen: PBMCs. In nucleotide form, the sequence is TGTGCCAGCAGCCAAGATGGTTGGCAGACCGGGGAGCTGTTTTTT. Its coded protein is CASSQDGWQTGELFF.